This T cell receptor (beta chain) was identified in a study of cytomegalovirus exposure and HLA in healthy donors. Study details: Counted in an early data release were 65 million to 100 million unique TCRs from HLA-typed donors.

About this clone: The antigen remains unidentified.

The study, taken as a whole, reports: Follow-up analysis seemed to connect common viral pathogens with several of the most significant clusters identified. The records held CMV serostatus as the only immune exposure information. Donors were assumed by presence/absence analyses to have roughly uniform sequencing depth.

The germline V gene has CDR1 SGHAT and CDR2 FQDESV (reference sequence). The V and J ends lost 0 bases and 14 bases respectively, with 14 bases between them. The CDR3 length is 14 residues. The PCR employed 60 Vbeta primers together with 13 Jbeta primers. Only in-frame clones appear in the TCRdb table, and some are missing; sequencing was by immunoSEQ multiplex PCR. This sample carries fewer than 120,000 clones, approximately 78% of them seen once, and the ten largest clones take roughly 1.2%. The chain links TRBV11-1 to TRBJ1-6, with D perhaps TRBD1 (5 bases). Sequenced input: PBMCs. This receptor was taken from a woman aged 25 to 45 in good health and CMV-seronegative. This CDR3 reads CASSLADSSPALHF. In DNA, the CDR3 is TGTGCCAGCAGCTTAGCAGACAGCTCACCGGCCCTCCACTTT.